The 26 T cell receptor beta chains below were found in one sample sequenced in a study of shared T cell receptors in the human thymus. Assay: immunoSEQ multiplex PCR; the TCRdb copy retains only in-frame clones and omits some. The table has hundreds of thousands of clones, approximately 80% seen once; the top ten hold about 0.012%. This sample was also put to use in a study of human thymus T cells.

Sequenced input: thymocytes. The receptors derive from a boy under two years old with a congenital heart defect.

This clone has only a few counts. The rearrangement uses TRBV15 and TRBJ2-3; 7 bases agree with TRBD2. The CDR3 is made up of 18 amino acids. Losses at the gene ends were 3 bases for V and 3 bases for J; bases not matched to a gene: 15. The V gene's germline CDR1 is LNHNV and CDR2 YYDKDF (reference sequence). CDR3: CATSRTVWGREKTDTQYF. Here the CDR3 DNA reads TGTGCCACCAGCAGGACGGTGTGGGGGAGGGAGAAAACAGATACGCAGTATTTT.

CDR3 region: CASSPPDRQNTEAFF. The DNA of the CDR3 is TGTGCCAGCAGCCCCCCGGACAGGCAGAACACTGAAGCTTTCTTT. The chain is built from TRBV7-9 and TRBJ1-1; 7 nucleotides match TRBD1. After removal of 5 bases from V and 1 base from J, the junction contained 7 bases not matched to a gene. There are 15 residues in the CDR3. The germline gives CDR1 SEHNR, CDR2 FQNEAQ (reference sequence).

This chain joins TRBV27 and TRBJ2-6, with D possibly TRBD1 on 5 matching bases. In germline, CDR1 is MNHEY, CDR2 SMNVEV (reference sequence). The CDR3 spans 18 residues. V was cut by 8 bases and J by 1 base, with 21 bases left in between. CDR3 nucleotides: TGTGCCAGCGGGGTTCGACAGATCCTTCCGTCTGGGGCCAACGTCCTGACTTTC. Its translation is CASGVRQILPSGANVLTF.

This clone was picked up a small number of times. The chain has TRBV20-1 and TRBJ1-5; no clear D. The CDR3 is 10 amino acids. V was shortened by 5 bases and J by 15 bases, with 14 bases between the two germline ends. CDR1 DFQATT and CDR2 SNEGSKA come from the germline V gene (reference sequence). The CDR3 loop reads CSALGRRWHF. The CDR3 DNA reads TGCAGTGCTTTGGGAAGGAGGTGGCATTTT.

This chain uses TRBV6-5 with TRBJ2-1; 12 bases agree with TRBD2. The CDR3 covers 15 residues. The trim removed 6 bases at V and 7 bases at J, leaving 7 bases unmatched. The germline gives CDR1 MNHEY, CDR2 SVGAGI. The CDR3 nucleotides are TGTGCCAGCAGCCCCGAGACTAGCGGGAGAAATGAGCAGTTCTTC. It yields the protein CASSPETSGRNEQFF.

This clone has just a few counts. The chain uses TRBV18 and TRBJ1-3, with 8 bases that match TRBD1. CDR1 is KGHSH, CDR2 LQKENI, per germline. The V gene end was trimmed by 6 bases and the J gene end by 2 bases; junction bases not matched to a gene: 9. CDR3 size: 16 residues. The CDR3, as DNA: TGTGCCAGCTCCCCCTATCAGGGGGCCGCTGGAAACACCATATATTTT. This sequence encodes CASSPYQGAAGNTIYF. The full variable domain, with the rest looked up from reference TRBV18 and TRBJ1-3, is NAGVMQNPRHLVRRRGQEARLRCSPMKGHSHVYWYRQLPEEGLKFMVYLQKENIIDESGMPKERFSAEFPKEGPSILRIQQVVRGDSAAYFCASSPYQGAAGNTIYFGEGSWLTVV.

This clone was seen more than once but under ten times. The gene calls are TRBV6-1 and TRBJ2-4, with a weak D call TRBD1 (6 bases). Germline CDR1 is MNHNS and CDR2 is SASEGT. The CDR3 spans 12 residues. V was trimmed by 7 bases and J by 5 bases, leaving 9 bases between them. For the CDR3, the DNA is TGTGCCAGCAACAGGGACCAAAACATTCAGTACTTC. Translation: CASNRDQNIQYF.

The chain joins TRBV5-6 to TRBJ1-1; 9 bases map to TRBD1. V was clipped by 6 bases and J by 5 bases; unmatched bases: 5. This CDR3 spans 13 amino acids. CDR1 and CDR2 (germline): SGHDT, YYEEEE. The CDR3 DNA is TGTGCCAGCACTGGACAGGGGAAGACTGAAGCTTTCTTT. Its protein product is CASTGQGKTEAFF.

This clone was counted a single time. This chain links TRBV5-6 with TRBJ2-3; 10 bases are shared with TRBD2. The germline gives CDR1 SGHDT, CDR2 YYEEEE. Unmatched junction bases numbered 12, after V lost 0 bases and J lost 2 bases. There are 19 residues in the CDR3. In DNA, the CDR3 is TGTGCCAGCAGCTTGGTCGGCCTAGCGGGAGAGGGGCCCACAGATACGCAGTATTTT. Translation: CASSLVGLAGEGPTDTQYF.

This clone was observed a few times. This specimen includes other DNA sequences encoding the same CDR3. J is TRBJ2-7 and V is TRBV6-1, with D perhaps matching TRBD1 (6 bases). Germline assignment: CDR1 MNHNS and CDR2 SASEGT. Trimming removed 8 bases at V and 0 bases at J, with 11 bases between. The CDR3 length is 13 residues. The CDR3 here is CASSRDNSYEQYF. The CDR3 DNA sequence: TGTGCCAGCTCCCGGGACAACTCCTACGAGCAGTACTTC.

J is TRBJ2-7 and V is TRBV6-5; D may be TRBD1 (7 bases). The CDR3 is 15 residues long. The ends were cut back, 6 bases at V and 0 bases at J, with 15 bases in the middle. CDR1 and CDR2 from the germline V gene are MNHEY and SVGAGI. CDR3 sequence (DNA): TGTGCCAGCAGCCCCACAGGGGACTTCTCCTACGAGCAGTACTTC. It codes for CASSPTGDFSYEQYF.

This rearrangement joins TRBV7-8 to TRBJ2-3; no definite D call. The germline gives CDR1 SGHVS, CDR2 FQNEAQ. The CDR3 is 18 residues long. V dropped 4 bases and J dropped 0 bases, with 20 bases sitting between them. The CDR3: CASSSPAPELTSTDTQYF. DNA for the CDR3: TGTGCCAGCAGCTCTCCCGCCCCTGAGCTGACTAGCACAGATACGCAGTATTTT.

CDR3 nucleotide sequence: TGCGCCAGCAGCCGGACGGGGGATAGCGGGAGAGAGACCCAGTACTTC. It yields the protein CASSRTGDSGRETQYF. The genes are TRBV4-1 and TRBJ2-5; 9 positions agree with TRBD2. The CDR3 is 16 amino acids. Germline loops: CDR1 MGHRA, CDR2 YSYEKL. With 4 bases clipped from V and 4 bases from J, the junction kept 10 bases outside the gene matches.

This rearrangement joins TRBV27 to TRBJ1-2; the match to TRBD1 covers 9 bases. Germline CDR1 reads MNHEY; CDR2 reads SMNVEV (reference sequence). The CDR3 has 13 residues. The V gene end was trimmed by 9 bases and the J gene end by 0 bases; junction bases not matched to a gene: 2. CDR3 sequence: CASRDRANYGYTF. In DNA, the CDR3 is TGTGCCAGTAGGGACAGGGCTAACTATGGCTACACCTTC.

V and J are TRBV5-1 and TRBJ2-3; 8 bases match TRBD2. The J segment lost 5 bases and the V segment lost 3 bases, leaving 11 bases of the junction unmatched. The V gene's germline CDR1 is SGHRS and CDR2 YFSETQ. CDR3 length equals 16 residues. The CDR3: CASSSQPGLVVDTQYF. The CDR3 DNA reads TGCGCCAGCAGCTCTCAACCGGGACTAGTGGTAGATACGCAGTATTTT. Drawing the rest from reference TRBV5-1 and TRBJ2-3, the complete variable domain is KAGVTQTPRYLIKTRGQQVTLSCSPISGHRSVSWYQQTPGQGLQFLFEYFSETQRNKGNFPGRFSGRQFSNSRSEMNVSTLELGDSALYLCASSSQPGLVVDTQYFGPGTRLTVL.

V usage is TRBV9 and J usage is TRBJ2-7, with D perhaps matching TRBD1 (6 bases). V gave up 5 bases and J gave up 7 bases, with 16 bases separating them. The CDR3 runs 13 residues. Germline lookup yields CDR1 SGDLS and CDR2 YYNGEE. The chain's CDR3 is CASSEDGQGEQYF. DNA of the CDR3: TGTGCCAGCAGTGAAGACGGCCAGGGGGAGCAGTACTTC.

This chain links TRBV4-3 with TRBJ2-1, with D maybe TRBD2 (5 bases). CDR3 size: 14 residues. In germline, CDR1 is LGHNA, CDR2 YSLEER. V was pared by 3 bases and J by 7 bases, with 13 bases between. CDR3 nucleotides: TGCGCCAGCAGCCACCGGACTGGCAGGAATGAGCAGTTCTTC. Protein product: CASSHRTGRNEQFF.

In nucleotides, the CDR3 is TGTGCCAGTAGTATAGTCGGGACAGGGTCCAATCAGCCCCAGCATTTT. Its protein is CASSIVGTGSNQPQHF. V gene TRBV19 combines with J gene TRBJ1-5; 9 bases align to TRBD1. CDR1 LNHDA and CDR2 SQIVND come from the germline V gene (reference sequence). The CDR3 runs to 16 residues. With 1 base clipped from V and 3 bases from J, the junction kept 4 bases outside the gene matches.

This chain uses TRBV18 with TRBJ2-1; 10 nucleotides align to TRBD2. The CDR3 length is 17 residues. V trimming: 2 bases; J trimming: 7 bases; junction bases outside the gene matches: 11. Germline values: CDR1 KGHSH, CDR2 LQKENI. This CDR3 reads CASSPERSGRDWNEQFF. DNA of the CDR3: TGTGCCAGCTCACCAGAAAGAAGCGGGAGGGATTGGAATGAGCAGTTCTTC. The full variable domain, in which reference TRBV18 and TRBJ2-1 provide the parts outside the CDR3, is NAGVMQNPRHLVRRRGQEARLRCSPMKGHSHVYWYRQLPEEGLKFMVYLQKENIIDESGMPKERFSAEFPKEGPSILRIQQVVRGDSAAYFCASSPERSGRDWNEQFFGPGTRLTVL.

Only one count was recorded for this clone. The chain is built from TRBV6-1 and TRBJ2-7; D is uncertain. V lost 8 bases and J lost 5, with 4 bases in between. CDR1 and CDR2 (germline): MNHNS, SASEGT. This CDR3 spans 9 amino acids. CDR3 coding DNA: TGTGCCAGCGGGCACGAGCAGTACTTC. Translating gives CASGHEQYF.

The count of this clone is one. The chain recombines TRBV9 with TRBJ1-4, with TRBD1 identical over 11 bases. The CDR3 spans 18 residues. Germline V gene data show CDR1 as SGDLS and CDR2 as YYNGEE. V lost 2 bases to trimming and J lost 7 bases; unmatched junction nucleotides: 13. The CDR3, as DNA: TGTGCCAGCAGCGTTCTACCCTGGACAGGGGGCGAAGGTGAAAAACTGTTTTTT. This sequence encodes CASSVLPWTGGEGEKLFF.

The chain combines TRBV7-2 with TRBJ2-1; TRBD2 agrees at 11 bases. The V and J ends lost 5 bases and 9 bases, in that order; junction bases with no gene match: 15. Germline assignment: CDR1 SGHTA and CDR2 FQGNSA. CDR3 length: 17 residues. The CDR3 DNA sequence: TGTGCCAGCAGCCCCACCGGGACTAGCGGCCCGTGGGGTGAGCAGTTCTTC. Amino acids: CASSPTGTSGPWGEQFF.

This sequence joins TRBV2 and TRBJ1-4, with TRBD1 identical over 9 bases. Germline-derived CDR1 and CDR2 are SNHLY and FYNNEI. There are 16 residues in the CDR3. V shed 1 base, J shed 4 bases, and the junction held 4 bases outside the gene matches. The CDR3 here is CASSEGTGAFNEKLFF. The CDR3 DNA reads as TGTGCCAGCAGTGAAGGGACAGGGGCGTTTAATGAAAAACTGTTTTTT.

The chain recombines TRBV2 with TRBJ2-2, with D tentatively TRBD1 (6 bases). This CDR3 spans 13 amino acids. The V end was cut by 10 bases, the J end by 2 bases, with 11 bases between. The germline V gene encodes CDR1 SNHLY and CDR2 FYNNEI. The CDR3 region has the DNA TGTGCCACAACCGGGACAAACACCGGGGAGCTGTTTTTT. The encoded protein is CATTGTNTGELFF.

The rearrangement uses TRBV11-3 and TRBJ2-7; TRBD2 aligns across 8 bases. Trimming cost V 5 bases and J 5 bases; bases outside gene matches: 8. The CDR3 extends over 14 amino acids. Per germline, CDR1 SGHNT and CDR2 YENEEA. The CDR3 nucleotides read TGTGCCAGCAGCCCTTCGGGGGGGGTCCACGAGCAGTACTTC. It encodes CASSPSGGVHEQYF.

The J gene is TRBJ2-7, the V gene TRBV19, with 12 bases lining up with TRBD2. Looked up from germline, CDR1 is LNHDA and CDR2 is SQIVND (reference sequence). The length of the CDR3 is 16 residues. V trimming: 5 bases; J trimming: 1 base; junction bases outside the gene matches: 6. Here the CDR3 DNA reads TGTGCCAGTAGTCCGCTAGCGGGAGGGCCTTCCTACGAGCAGTACTTC. This translates into CASSPLAGGPSYEQYF.